This is a list of T cell receptor beta chains from one sample in a study of CD8 T cells in Susac syndrome. Using its own MiXCR run on the immunoSEQ multiplex PCR reads, TCRdb lists one record per CDR3 protein. This table holds some 210,000 distinct CDR3 sequences, approximately 94% found once. The specimen was CD4+ T cells from PBMCs. These receptors came from a human donor with Susac syndrome. Each CDR3 is given with its conserved first and last residue. Fields, in order: J gene, D gene, clone size, V gene, CDR3 protein, CDR3 DNA. D genes are given only for firm matches. The size of a clone is reported for some rows only, either as once, few or many, or as a class for expanded clones.

j_call: TRBJ2-7; d_call: TRBD2; clone_size: -; v_call: TRBV5-1; cdr3_aa: CASSLAGLALSGQYF; cdr3_nt: TGCGCCAGCAGCTTGGCCGGACTAGCGCTTTCAGGACAGTACTTC
j_call: TRBJ2-5; d_call: -; clone_size: few; v_call: TRBV30; cdr3_aa: CAWSGGGQQETQYF; cdr3_nt: TGTGCCTGGAGCGGAGGAGGACAGCAAGAGACCCAGTACTTC
j_call: TRBJ2-7; d_call: -; clone_size: -; v_call: TRBV20-1; cdr3_aa: CSAREPFWGEQYF; cdr3_nt: TGCAGTGCTAGAGAGCCTTTCTGGGGCGAGCAGTACTTC
j_call: TRBJ2-7; d_call: -; clone_size: -; v_call: TRBV7-2; cdr3_aa: CASRDRPSSYEQYF; cdr3_nt: TGTGCCAGCAGGGACAGACCTAGCTCCTACGAGCAGTACTTC
j_call: TRBJ2-3; d_call: -; clone_size: -; v_call: TRBV20-1; cdr3_aa: CSASQLDTQYF; cdr3_nt: TGCAGTGCCTCGCAGCTAGATACGCAGTATTTT
j_call: TRBJ2-5; d_call: -; clone_size: -; v_call: TRBV18; cdr3_aa: CASSPLHGETQYF; cdr3_nt: TGTGCCAGCTCACCCCTACACGGAGAGACCCAGTACTTC
j_call: TRBJ1-1; d_call: -; clone_size: -; v_call: TRBV6-5; cdr3_aa: CASSYSGARGEGTEAFF; cdr3_nt: TGTGCCAGCAGTTACTCAGGCGCACGGGGGGAGGGCACTGAAGCTTTCTTT
j_call: TRBJ2-7; d_call: -; clone_size: -; v_call: TRBV25-1; cdr3_aa: CASSEASGKGYEQYF; cdr3_nt: TGTGCCAGCAGTGAAGCGTCAGGGAAGGGGTACGAGCAGTACTTC
j_call: TRBJ1-1; d_call: -; clone_size: -; v_call: TRBV30; cdr3_aa: CAWSGRSNTEAFF; cdr3_nt: TGTGCCTGGAGTGGTCGATCGAACACTGAAGCTTTCTTT
j_call: TRBJ2-6; d_call: TRBD2; clone_size: once; v_call: TRBV30; cdr3_aa: CAWSVGAGAGANVLTF; cdr3_nt: TGTGCCTGGAGTGTAGGGGCGGGGGCTGGGGCCAACGTCCTGACTTTC
j_call: TRBJ2-7; d_call: -; clone_size: -; v_call: TRBV18; cdr3_aa: CASSPSTGYEQYF; cdr3_nt: TGTGCCAGCTCACCTTCGACAGGCTACGAGCAGTACTTC
j_call: TRBJ2-5; d_call: -; clone_size: once; v_call: TRBV20-1; cdr3_aa: CSAGSVETQYF; cdr3_nt: TGCAGTGCTGGGAGTGTCGAGACCCAGTACTTC
j_call: TRBJ2-1; d_call: TRBD2; clone_size: -; v_call: TRBV11-2; cdr3_aa: CASFRGGLTEQFF; cdr3_nt: TGTGCCAGCTTCCGGGGGGGCCTAACTGAGCAGTTCTTC
j_call: TRBJ2-1; d_call: TRBD1; clone_size: -; v_call: TRBV15; cdr3_aa: CATSRAPGQGSNEQFF; cdr3_nt: TGTGCCACCAGCAGAGCACCGGGACAGGGATCGAATGAGCAGTTCTTC
j_call: TRBJ1-5; d_call: -; clone_size: -; v_call: TRBV27; cdr3_aa: CASSSPTRGGSNQPQHF; cdr3_nt: TGTGCCAGCAGTTCCCCTACGAGGGGGGGAAGCAATCAGCCCCAGCATTTT
j_call: TRBJ1-2; d_call: TRBD1; clone_size: -; v_call: TRBV16; cdr3_aa: CASSRTGDHGYTF; cdr3_nt: TGTGCCAGCAGCCGGACAGGGGACCATGGCTACACCTTC
j_call: TRBJ2-1; d_call: -; clone_size: -; v_call: TRBV25-1; cdr3_aa: CASSLDTPHEQFF; cdr3_nt: TGTGCCAGCAGTTTGGACACCCCACATGAGCAGTTCTTC
j_call: TRBJ2-1; d_call: TRBD1; clone_size: -; v_call: TRBV24-1; cdr3_aa: CATGTGRSEQFF; cdr3_nt: TGTGCCACCGGGACAGGGAGATCTGAGCAGTTCTTC
j_call: TRBJ2-3; d_call: -; clone_size: -; v_call: TRBV12-3/TRBV12-4; cdr3_aa: CASRPTTGPDTQYF; cdr3_nt: TGTGCCAGCAGACCAACAACAGGGCCAGATACGCAGTATTTT
j_call: TRBJ2-3; d_call: -; clone_size: -; v_call: TRBV2; cdr3_aa: CASSFDLDTQYF; cdr3_nt: TGTGCCAGCAGTTTCGACCTAGATACGCAGTATTTT
j_call: TRBJ2-4; d_call: -; clone_size: -; v_call: TRBV5-6; cdr3_aa: CASSLAGRRGIQYF; cdr3_nt: TGTGCCAGCAGCTTGGCAGGGCGTAGAGGCATTCAGTACTTC
j_call: TRBJ1-1; d_call: TRBD1; clone_size: few; v_call: TRBV5-4; cdr3_aa: CASSQARGPRPEAFF; cdr3_nt: TGTGCCAGCAGCCAAGCGAGGGGGCCCAGGCCTGAAGCTTTCTTT
j_call: TRBJ2-5; d_call: TRBD1; clone_size: -; v_call: TRBV6-6; cdr3_aa: CASSSGWDSQETQYF; cdr3_nt: TGTGCCAGCAGTTCGGGGTGGGACAGCCAAGAGACCCAGTACTTC
j_call: TRBJ1-2; d_call: -; clone_size: -; v_call: TRBV27; cdr3_aa: CASSPRQQDLYGYTF; cdr3_nt: TGTGCCAGCAGTCCCCGCCAACAGGACCTCTATGGCTACACCTTC
j_call: TRBJ1-2; d_call: -; clone_size: -; v_call: TRBV29-1; cdr3_aa: CSVGLDSNYGYTF; cdr3_nt: TGCAGCGTCGGGCTGGACAGCAACTATGGCTACACCTTC
j_call: TRBJ1-2; d_call: TRBD1; clone_size: -; v_call: TRBV7-2; cdr3_aa: CASRTGGTNYGYTF; cdr3_nt: TGTGCCAGTAGGACAGGGGGAACTAACTATGGCTACACCTTC
j_call: TRBJ1-2; d_call: TRBD1; clone_size: -; v_call: TRBV3-1; cdr3_aa: CASSYTRQGDGYTF; cdr3_nt: TGTGCCAGCAGCTACACGCGACAGGGGGATGGCTACACCTTC
j_call: TRBJ1-2; d_call: -; clone_size: -; v_call: TRBV28; cdr3_aa: CASSFPGIYTF; cdr3_nt: TGTGCCAGCAGTTTCCCCGGGATCTACACCTTC
j_call: TRBJ1-5; d_call: -; clone_size: -; v_call: TRBV15; cdr3_aa: CATSRDRSKGQPQHF; cdr3_nt: TGTGCCACCAGCAGAGATAGGAGTAAAGGTCAGCCCCAGCATTTT